The present T cell receptor beta chain was sequenced within a study of T cells in Graves' hyperthyroidism and ophthalmopathy. The study's findings and limits: The model foresaw ophthalmopathy a median around 6.4 months prior to onset.

Of note for this clonotype: The antigen is not known. A much larger clone lies one base from this, so it may be a read error.

Stable Graves' hyperthyroidism meant no ophthalmopathy progression within 18 months. Germline V gene sequence: CDR1 SEHNR, CDR2 FQNEAQ (reference sequence). The CDR3 spans 19 residues. The investigators amplified TCR beta CDR3 regions from RNA transcripts. TCR CDR3 regions were first amplified by RT-PCR with HTBI primers. TCRdb re-derived calls from the multiplex PCR reads in MiXCR, one entry per CDR3 protein. The table shows under 450,000 distinct CDR3 sequences, with around 16% occurring only once. Sequencing was carried out using blood. This rearrangement joins TRBV7-9 to TRBJ2-1, with 10 bases aligning to TRBD2. The J call may be incorrect, as the DNA end agrees better with TRBJ2-7. The sequence derives from a young woman with Graves' hyperthyroidism. The CDR3 sequence is CASSLRLASGGTTYNEQYF. In DNA, the CDR3 is TGTGCCAGCAGCTTAAGACTAGCTAGCGGGGGCACTACCTACAATGAGCAGTACTTC.